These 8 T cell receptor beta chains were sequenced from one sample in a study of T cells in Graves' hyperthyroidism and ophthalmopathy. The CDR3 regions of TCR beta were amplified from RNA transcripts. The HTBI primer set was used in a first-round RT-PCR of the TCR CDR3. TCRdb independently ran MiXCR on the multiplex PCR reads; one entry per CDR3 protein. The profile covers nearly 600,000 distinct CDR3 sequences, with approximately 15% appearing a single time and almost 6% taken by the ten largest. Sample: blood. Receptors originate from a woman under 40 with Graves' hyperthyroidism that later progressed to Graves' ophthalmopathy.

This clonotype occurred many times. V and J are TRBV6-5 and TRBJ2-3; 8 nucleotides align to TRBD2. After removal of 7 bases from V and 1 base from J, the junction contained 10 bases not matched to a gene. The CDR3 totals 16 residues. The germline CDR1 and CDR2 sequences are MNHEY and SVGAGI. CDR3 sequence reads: CASNLLGSGGTDTQYF. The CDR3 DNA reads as TGTGCCAGCAACTTACTGGGTAGCGGGGGCACAGATACGCAGTATTTT.

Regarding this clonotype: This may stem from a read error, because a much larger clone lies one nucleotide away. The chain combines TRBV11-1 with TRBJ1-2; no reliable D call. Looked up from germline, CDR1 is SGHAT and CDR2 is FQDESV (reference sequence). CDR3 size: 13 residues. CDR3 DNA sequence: TGTGCCAGCAGCTTCGGGGAGGACTATGGCTGCACCTTC. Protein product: CASSFGEDYGCTF.

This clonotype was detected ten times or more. In DNA form, the CDR3 reads TGTGCCAGCAGTTCACGACAGGCGGGGGTGGATACGCAGTATTTT. As protein: CASSSRQAGVDTQYF. The V call is TRBV28, the J call TRBJ2-3, with D perhaps TRBD2 (7 bases). This CDR3 has 15 residues. The V gene's germline CDR1 is MDHEN and CDR2 SYDVKM. Trimming pared 4 bases from V and 6 bases from J, leaving 17 bases between.

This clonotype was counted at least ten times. CDR3 protein: CASSLLWDTPNYGYTF. The CDR3 nucleotides are TGTGCCAGCAGCTTACTGTGGGACACGCCAAACTATGGCTACACCTTC. The V and J genes are TRBV7-2 and TRBJ1-2; the D gene is possibly TRBD1 (6 bases). V dropped 2 bases and J dropped 2 bases, with 15 bases sitting between them. Germline CDR1 and CDR2: SGHTA and FQGNSA. The CDR3 totals 16 residues.

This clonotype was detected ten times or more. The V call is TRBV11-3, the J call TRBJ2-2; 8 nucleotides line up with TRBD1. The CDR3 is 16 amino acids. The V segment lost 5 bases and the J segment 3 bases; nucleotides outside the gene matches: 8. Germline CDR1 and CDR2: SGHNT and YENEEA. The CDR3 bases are TGTGCCAGCAGCCCACTTGACAGGGGATACACCGGGGAGCTGTTTTTT. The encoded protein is CASSPLDRGYTGELFF.

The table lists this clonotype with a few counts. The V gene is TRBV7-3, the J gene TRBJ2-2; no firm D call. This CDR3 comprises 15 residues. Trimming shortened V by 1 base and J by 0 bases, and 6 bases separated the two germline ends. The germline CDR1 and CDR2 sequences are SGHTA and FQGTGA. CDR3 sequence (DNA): TGTGCCAGCAGCTTAAGCCCGGCGAACACCGGGGAGCTGTTTTTT. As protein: CASSLSPANTGELFF.

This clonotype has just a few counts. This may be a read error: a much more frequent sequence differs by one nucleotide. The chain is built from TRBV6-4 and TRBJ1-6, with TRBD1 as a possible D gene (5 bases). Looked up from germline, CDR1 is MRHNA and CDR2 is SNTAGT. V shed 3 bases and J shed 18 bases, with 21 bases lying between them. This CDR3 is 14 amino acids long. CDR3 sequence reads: CASSEAPGSPLPHF. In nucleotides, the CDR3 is TGTGCCAGCAGTGAAGCCCCAGGGAGCCCGCTCCCCCACTTT.

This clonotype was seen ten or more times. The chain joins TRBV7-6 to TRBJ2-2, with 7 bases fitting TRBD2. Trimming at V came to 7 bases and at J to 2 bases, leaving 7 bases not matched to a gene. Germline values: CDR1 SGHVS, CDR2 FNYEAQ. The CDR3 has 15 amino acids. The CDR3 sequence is CASTSGLGNTGELFF. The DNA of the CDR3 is TGTGCCAGCACCTCAGGACTAGGCAACACCGGGGAGCTGTTTTTT.